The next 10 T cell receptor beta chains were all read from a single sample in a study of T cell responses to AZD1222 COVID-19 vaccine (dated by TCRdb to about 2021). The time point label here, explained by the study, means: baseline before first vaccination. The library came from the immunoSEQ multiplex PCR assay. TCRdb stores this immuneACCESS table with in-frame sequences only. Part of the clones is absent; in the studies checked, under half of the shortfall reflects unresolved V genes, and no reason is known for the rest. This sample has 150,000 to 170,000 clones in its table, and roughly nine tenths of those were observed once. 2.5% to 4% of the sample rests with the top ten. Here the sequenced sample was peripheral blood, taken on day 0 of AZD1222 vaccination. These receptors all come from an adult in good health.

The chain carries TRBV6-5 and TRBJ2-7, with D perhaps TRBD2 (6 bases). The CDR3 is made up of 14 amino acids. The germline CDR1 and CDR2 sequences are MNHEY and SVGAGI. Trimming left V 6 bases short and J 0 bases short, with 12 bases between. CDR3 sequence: CASRGGKNSYEQYF. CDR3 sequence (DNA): TGTGCCAGCAGAGGCGGGAAAAACTCCTACGAGCAGTACTTC.

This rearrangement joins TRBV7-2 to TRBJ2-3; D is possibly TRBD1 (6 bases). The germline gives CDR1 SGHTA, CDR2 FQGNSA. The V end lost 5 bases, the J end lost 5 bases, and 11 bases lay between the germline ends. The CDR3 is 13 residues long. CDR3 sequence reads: CASSAYRVDTQYF. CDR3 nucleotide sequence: TGTGCCAGCAGCGCATACAGGGTAGATACGCAGTATTTT.

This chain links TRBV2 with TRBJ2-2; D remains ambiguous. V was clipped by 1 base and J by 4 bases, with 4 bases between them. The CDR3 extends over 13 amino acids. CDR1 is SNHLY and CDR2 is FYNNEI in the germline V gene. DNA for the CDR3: TGTGCCAGCAGTGAAGAGTTCACCGGGGAGCTGTTTTTT. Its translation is CASSEEFTGELFF.

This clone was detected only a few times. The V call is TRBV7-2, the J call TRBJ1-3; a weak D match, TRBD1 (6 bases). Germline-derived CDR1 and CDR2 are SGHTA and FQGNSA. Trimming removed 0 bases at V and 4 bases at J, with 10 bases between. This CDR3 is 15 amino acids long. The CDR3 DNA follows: TGTGCCAGCAGCTTAGCCACAGGGTCCGGAAACACCATATATTTT. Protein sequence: CASSLATGSGNTIYF.

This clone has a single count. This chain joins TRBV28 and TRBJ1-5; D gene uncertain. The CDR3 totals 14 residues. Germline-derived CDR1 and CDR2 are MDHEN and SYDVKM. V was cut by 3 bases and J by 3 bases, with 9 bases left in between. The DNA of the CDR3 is TGTGCCAGCAGTTTGGTGGGGATCAATCAGCCCCAGCATTTT. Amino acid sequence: CASSLVGINQPQHF.

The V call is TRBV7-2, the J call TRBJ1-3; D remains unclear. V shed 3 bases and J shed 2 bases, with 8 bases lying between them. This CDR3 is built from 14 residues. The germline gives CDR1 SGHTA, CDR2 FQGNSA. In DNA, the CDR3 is TGTGCCAGCAGCTTCCTGGTGGCTGGAAACACCATATATTTT. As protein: CASSFLVAGNTIYF.

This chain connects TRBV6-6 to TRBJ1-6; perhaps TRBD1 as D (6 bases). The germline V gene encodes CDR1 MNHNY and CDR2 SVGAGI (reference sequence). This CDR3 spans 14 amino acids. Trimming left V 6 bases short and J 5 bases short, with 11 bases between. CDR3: CASRAGGNNSPLHF. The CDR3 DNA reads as TGTGCCAGCAGGGCGGGGGGCAATAATTCACCCCTCCACTTT.

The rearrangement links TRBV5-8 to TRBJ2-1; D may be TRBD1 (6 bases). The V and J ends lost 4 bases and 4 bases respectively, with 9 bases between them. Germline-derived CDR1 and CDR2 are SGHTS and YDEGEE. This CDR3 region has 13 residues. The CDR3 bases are TGTGCCAGCAGCCAAACAGGGTACAATGAGCAGTTCTTC. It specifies CASSQTGYNEQFF.

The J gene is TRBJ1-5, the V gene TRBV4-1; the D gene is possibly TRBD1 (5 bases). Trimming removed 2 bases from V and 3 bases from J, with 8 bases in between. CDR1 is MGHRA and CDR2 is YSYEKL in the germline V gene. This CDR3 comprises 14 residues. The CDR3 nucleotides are TGCGCCAGCAGCCAACCCGGGACCAATCAGCCCCAGCATTTT. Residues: CASSQPGTNQPQHF.

The CDR3 here is CASRRLASGNEQFF. The CDR3 bases are TGTGCCAGCAGACGGCTAGCCTCTGGCAATGAGCAGTTCTTC. The chain recombines TRBV2 with TRBJ2-1, with D tentatively TRBD2 (5 bases). V lost 6 bases to trimming and J lost 6 bases, with 15 bases between them. The CDR3 spans 14 residues. CDR1 and CDR2 (germline): SNHLY, FYNNEI. Full variable domain (missing parts from reference TRBV2 and TRBJ2-1): EPEVTQTPSHQVTQMGQEVILRCVPISNHLYFYWYRQILGQKVEFLVSFYNNEISEKSEIFDDQFSVERPDGSNFTLKIRSTKLEDSAMYFCASRRLASGNEQFFGPGTRLTVL.